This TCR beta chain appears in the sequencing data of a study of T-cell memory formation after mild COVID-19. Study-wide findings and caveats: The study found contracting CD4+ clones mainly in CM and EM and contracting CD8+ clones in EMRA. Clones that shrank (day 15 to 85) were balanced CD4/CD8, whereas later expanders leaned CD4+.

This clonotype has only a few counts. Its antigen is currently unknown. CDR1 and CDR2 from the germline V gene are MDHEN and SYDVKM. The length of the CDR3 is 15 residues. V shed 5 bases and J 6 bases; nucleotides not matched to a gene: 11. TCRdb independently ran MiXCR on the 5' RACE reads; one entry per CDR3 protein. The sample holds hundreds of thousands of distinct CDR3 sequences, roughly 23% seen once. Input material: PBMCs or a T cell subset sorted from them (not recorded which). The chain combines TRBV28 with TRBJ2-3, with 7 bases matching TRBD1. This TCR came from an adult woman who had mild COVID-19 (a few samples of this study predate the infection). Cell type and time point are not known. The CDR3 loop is CASSPPDRLVDTQYF. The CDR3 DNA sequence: TGTGCCAGCAGTCCCCCGGACAGGTTGGTCGATACGCAGTATTTT.